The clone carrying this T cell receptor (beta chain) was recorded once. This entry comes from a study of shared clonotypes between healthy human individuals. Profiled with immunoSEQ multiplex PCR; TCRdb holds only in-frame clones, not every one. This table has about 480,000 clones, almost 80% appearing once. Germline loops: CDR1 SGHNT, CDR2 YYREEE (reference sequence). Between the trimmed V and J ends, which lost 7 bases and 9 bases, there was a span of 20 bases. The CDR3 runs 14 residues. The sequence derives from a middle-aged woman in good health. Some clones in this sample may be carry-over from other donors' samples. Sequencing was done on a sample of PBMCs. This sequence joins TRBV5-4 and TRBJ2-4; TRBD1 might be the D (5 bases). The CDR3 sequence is CASLDRQGKGIQYF. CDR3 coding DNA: TGTGCCAGCCTCGACCGGCAGGGAAAAGGCATTCAGTACTTC.